This TCR beta chain was captured by sequencing in a study of cytomegalovirus exposure and HLA in healthy donors (dated by TCRdb to about 2017). Broadly, across the study: In an earlier analysis of some 550 of the donors, 276 Gb of sequence data and some 100 million unique TCR beta sequences from about 179 million T cells were reported. The study was designed to test whether signatures of past pathogen exposure could be identified by cataloging public T cell receptors. Genome-wide SNP genotypes for about three fifths of the roughly 670 donors were used in a later genetic analysis, which treated that subset as a discovery cohort. An earlier analysis of 587 of the donors used high-throughput TCR beta sequencing to judge whether each TCR beta V gene segment behaved as functional or pseudogenic. A later analysis re-analyzed previously published TCR beta repertoires from 650 to 800 donors and added high-resolution HLA genotyping to study TCR occurrence patterns. In addition to the first cohort of 650 to 750 subjects, a separate validation cohort of approximately 130 different subjects was used. An early release covering 500 to 750 HLA-typed donors comprised about 310 gigabases of sequencing data and roughly 86 million unique TCR sequences. Roughly 5 DR-DQ haplotypes were handled as single units for association and clustering, since linkage in the cohort was strong. All discovery cohort repertoires had been generated using a single sequencing platform. To predict cytomegalovirus infection status, the study brought together high-throughput TCR immunosequencing, statistical association of individual TCRs with disease status, and machine learning. HLA typing covered class I and class II loci at four-digit resolution. Typing coverage differed by locus: A, B, C, DRB1 and DQB1 were typed in roughly 629-630 donors, DQA1 in about 560, DPA1 in some 570, and DPB1 in approximately 450. Rather than drawing on any new phenotypic data, the later analysis identified candidate immune exposures from TCR beta sequences and the way those sequences occurred across donors. Using immunosequencing, the study profiled T cell repertoires from fewer than 700 subjects and related those repertoires to cytomegalovirus serostatus. The genetic ancestry cluster associated with self-reported Caucasian donors included about 81% of the 300 to 450 genotyped donors. Donor age, sex, ethnicity and CMV serostatus were compiled together with the repertoire data. Among roughly 370 genotyped donors of the cohort, an average of approximately 250,000 unique TCR beta nucleotide sequences were sequenced per donor, around 18% of them non-productive. Study-level results and caveats: Only TCR beta chains were sequenced in this cohort, and the absence of alpha or paired-chain data limited detectable features. Strong co-occurrence of HLA alleles, especially DR and DQ, made assigning TCR associations to individual alleles difficult. HLA typing was unavailable for some donors at each locus, so association tests used only the typed subset. Most TCR sequences were seen in very few donors, while some public TCRs were found in many individuals. A few of the identified cytomegalovirus-associated TCR beta chains were confirmed in vitro to be specific for cytomegalovirus antigens. According to a later analysis, parvovirus B19, influenza, CMV and Epstein-Barr virus appeared linked to several top co-occurrence clusters. The authors suggested that the approach could potentially be generalized to other disease states and immunological phenotypes. Because counts were too low, roughly 17 rarely observed V segments, including chromosome 9 orphons, were left out of the earlier analysis of some 640 of the donors. A later genetic analysis associated a missense DCLRE1C variant with V-gene and J-gene trimming of TCR beta chains, and an independent cohort replicated the association. According to a later analysis, most CMV-associated TCR beta chains appeared to be HLA-restricted, and the HLA associations seemed to be driven largely by CMV exposure. In a later analysis, some 18,000 TCR beta sequences were associated with specific HLA alleles at a false discovery rate of 0.05. Presence/absence analyses assumed roughly uniform sequencing depth across donors, an assumption that may not hold. A further reported finding was that TCR beta sequences accurately predicted the HLA-A and HLA-B alleles for most subjects in the first cohort. A total of 150 to 200 TCR beta chains were listed by the study as associated with cytomegalovirus. In a later analysis, HLA-associated TCR beta chains were found to be more clonally expanded and to have lower generation probabilities than equally common non-associated chains. In an earlier analysis of roughly 500 of the donors, most TCR beta V segments appeared in productive rearrangements about 87% or about 30% of the time, broadly matching IMGT annotations. Because the 87-base-pair reads could not distinguish some IMGT-functional V segments, including TRBV6-2 and TRBV6-3, those segments were excluded. For the cohort, immune exposure information was limited to CMV serostatus. In both the original and validation cohorts, the classifier was reported to diagnose cytomegalovirus status with high specificity and sensitivity. A cluster of highly shared sequence variants was judged likely to be a technical artifact of the sequencing pipeline. In a later genetic analysis, fewer N-insertions in productive TCRs were reported among donors in an Asian-associated ancestry cluster than the approximately 670-donor mean. In a later analysis, the rate of TCR association differed among HLA loci, with DRB1 alleles having the most associated TCRs and HLA-C alleles having the fewest. Linkage disequilibrium might explain the correlated functional status among segregating V segments, but an unknown experimental factor could not be ruled out.

As concerns this clone: Its antigen is still unknown. No base-level quality is on record; no much larger clone is a single base apart.

The cohort comprised 666 healthy bone marrow donors. All cohort members were sampled while nominally healthy, although unrecorded immune exposures were likely present. The donor tested CMV seropositive, placing the donor among the approximately 310 seropositive members of the cohort. Each donor provided a peripheral blood sample, and peripheral blood mononuclear cells were used for TCR beta sequencing. Genomic DNA extraction from the blood cell samples was performed with the Qiagen DNeasy Blood Extraction Kit. The library was produced with the immunoSEQ multiplex PCR assay. For the multiplex PCR, a mixture combining 60 forward primers for TCR Vbeta segments and 13 reverse primers for TCR Jbeta segments was used. The CDR3 region of rearranged TCR beta genes was amplified from genomic DNA with a multiplex PCR assay. The amplified TCR beta libraries were sequenced on the Illumina HiSeq System as 87-base-pair reads. Turning to the authors' computational methods: Across the roughly 700 repertoires, a later analysis counted 60 million to 90 million unique TCR beta chains, some 11 million of which were shared by at least two donors. Raw reads were error-corrected and collapsed into unique sequences with a nearest-neighbor algorithm that merged closely related sequences to remove PCR and sequencing errors. Alignment of CDR3 sequences to IMGT reference sequences was used to assign V, D and J gene segments. Each retained sequence needed at least a six-nucleotide match to both a V gene segment and a J gene segment. A rearrangement was called productive if the CDR3 had no stop codons and remained in frame with V and J, and every other rearrangement was called non-productive. Following IMGT convention, CDR3 was defined as the stretch from the second conserved V-encoded cysteine up to the conserved J-encoded phenylalanine. In an earlier analysis of around 540 of the donors, sequences lacking an unambiguous match to a single V gene segment were excluded. In an earlier analysis of 450 to 750 of the donors, a V segment was called functional when productive rearrangements were above 56.7%, and segregating when the standard deviation between donors exceeded 5%. A statistical classification framework was built for diagnosing cytomegalovirus status from the catalog of TCR beta chain sequences. A later analysis assigned V and J genes by comparing TCR nucleotide sequences with IMGT/GENE-DB human TR gene sequences. In a later analysis, CDR3 sequences and most-parsimonious VDJ recombination scenarios were assigned using the TCRdist pipeline. In a later analysis, each TCR beta chain was defined by its CDR3 amino acid sequence together with its V-gene family, and reads without a unique V-gene family were excluded. In a later analysis, approximately 640 highly shared, low-generation-probability nucleotide sequences were removed to address suspected cross-contamination and a sequencing artifact. For each public chain, a later analysis derived a clonal expansion index from normalized ranks of inferred template counts within each repertoire. In a later analysis, generation probabilities were computed using a VDJ recombination model fitted to out-of-frame rearrangements, and the results were checked against IGoR. In a later analysis, hypergeometric tests were used to score TCR-TCR, TCR-HLA and TCR-CMV co-occurrence, with a repertoire-size bias correction applied to TCR pairs. False discovery rates were estimated in a later analysis by permuting HLA or CMV assignments 20 times. In a later analysis, co-occurring TCRs were grouped using DBSCAN, and TCRdist sequence similarity was added for clustering within HLA-allele-positive subsets. For co-occurrence clustering, repertoires with fewer than 30,000 or more than 120,000 public chains were excluded, along with roughly 5 repertoires with anomalous nucleotide sharing. TCRdb carries this immuneACCESS record with in-frame sequences only. Its versions omit some clonotypes, under half of them owing to an unresolved V gene in the studies checked, with the rest unexplained. V and J calls and clone size follow that table, whereas D and trimming were derived from the DNA. A total of around 160,000 clones appear in this sample, roughly 65% of them only once. Around 4.5% of the sample comes from the top ten.

The CDR3 holds 15 amino acids from the cysteine to the phenylalanine. Kept here is only the CDR3 DNA, which spans 45 bases and is read in frame from base 1. According to the germline V gene, CDR1 reads SNHLY and CDR2 reads FYNNEI. Compared with germline, V lacks 7 bases and J lacks 2 bases; bases without a gene match: 5. The rearrangement combines TRBV2 with TRBJ1-5, and 10 junctional nucleotides match TRBD1. Source material: PBMCs. This receptor was identified in a woman aged 18-30 years in good health and CMV-seropositive. The CDR3 corresponds to CASMADRGGNQPQHF. The DNA reads TGTGCCAGCATGGCGGACAGGGGGGGCAATCAGCCCCAGCATTTT.